What follows are 4 T cell receptor beta chains derived from one specimen sequenced in a study of metastatic and nonmetastatic thyroid tumors. Patients underwent thyroid surgery, and none had received any treatment before it. TCRdb re-called clones via MiXCR from the PCR reads. The sample consists of 65,000 to 70,000 clones, 14% of them appearing once. Sequenced: blood. The receptors stem from a male donor with papillary thyroid cancer or a benign thyroid nodule (not recorded which). Some clones in this sample may be carry-over from other donors' samples.

V is TRBV7-9 and J is TRBJ2-5; no clear D. The CDR3 length is 14 residues. Per the germline V gene, CDR1 is SEHNR and CDR2 is FQNEAQ (reference sequence). The V end was cut by 5 bases, the J end by 5 bases, with 15 bases between. CDR3 region: CASSPPPVGETQYF. CDR3 coding DNA: TGTGCCAGCAGCCCCCCACCGGTGGGGGAGACCCAGTACTTC.

V usage is TRBV7-3 and J usage is TRBJ2-1; TRBD2 matches 9 bases. The CDR3 runs 18 residues. The germline CDR1 and CDR2 sequences are SGHTA and FQGTGA. With V trimmed by 1 base and J by 8 bases, 15 bases remained unmatched. CDR3 in DNA: TGTGCCAGCAGCTTAAGACCCTGGAATAGCGGGGGAGAGGATGAGCAGTTCTTC. Its translation is CASSLRPWNSGGEDEQFF.

This clone was recorded at least ten times. The rearrangement links TRBV28 to TRBJ2-4, with 11 bases aligning to TRBD2. Per the germline V gene, CDR1 is MDHEN and CDR2 is SYDVKM. J lost 9 bases, V lost 4 bases, and 8 bases had no gene match. The CDR3 length is 15 residues. The CDR3 protein is CASSSLAGGPTIQYF. In DNA form, the CDR3 reads TGTGCCAGCAGTTCCTTAGCGGGAGGGCCAACCATTCAGTACTTC.

At least ten counts were recorded for this clone. The rearrangement uses TRBV9 and TRBJ1-1; no reliable D call. Trimming cost V 5 bases and J 3 bases, with 14 bases left between them. CDR1 is SGDLS and CDR2 is YYNGEE in the germline V gene. The CDR3 extends over 14 amino acids. The CDR3 DNA follows: TGTGCCAGCAGTGGGATCGCTCGGGACACTGAAGCTTTCTTT. Translation gives CASSGIARDTEAFF.